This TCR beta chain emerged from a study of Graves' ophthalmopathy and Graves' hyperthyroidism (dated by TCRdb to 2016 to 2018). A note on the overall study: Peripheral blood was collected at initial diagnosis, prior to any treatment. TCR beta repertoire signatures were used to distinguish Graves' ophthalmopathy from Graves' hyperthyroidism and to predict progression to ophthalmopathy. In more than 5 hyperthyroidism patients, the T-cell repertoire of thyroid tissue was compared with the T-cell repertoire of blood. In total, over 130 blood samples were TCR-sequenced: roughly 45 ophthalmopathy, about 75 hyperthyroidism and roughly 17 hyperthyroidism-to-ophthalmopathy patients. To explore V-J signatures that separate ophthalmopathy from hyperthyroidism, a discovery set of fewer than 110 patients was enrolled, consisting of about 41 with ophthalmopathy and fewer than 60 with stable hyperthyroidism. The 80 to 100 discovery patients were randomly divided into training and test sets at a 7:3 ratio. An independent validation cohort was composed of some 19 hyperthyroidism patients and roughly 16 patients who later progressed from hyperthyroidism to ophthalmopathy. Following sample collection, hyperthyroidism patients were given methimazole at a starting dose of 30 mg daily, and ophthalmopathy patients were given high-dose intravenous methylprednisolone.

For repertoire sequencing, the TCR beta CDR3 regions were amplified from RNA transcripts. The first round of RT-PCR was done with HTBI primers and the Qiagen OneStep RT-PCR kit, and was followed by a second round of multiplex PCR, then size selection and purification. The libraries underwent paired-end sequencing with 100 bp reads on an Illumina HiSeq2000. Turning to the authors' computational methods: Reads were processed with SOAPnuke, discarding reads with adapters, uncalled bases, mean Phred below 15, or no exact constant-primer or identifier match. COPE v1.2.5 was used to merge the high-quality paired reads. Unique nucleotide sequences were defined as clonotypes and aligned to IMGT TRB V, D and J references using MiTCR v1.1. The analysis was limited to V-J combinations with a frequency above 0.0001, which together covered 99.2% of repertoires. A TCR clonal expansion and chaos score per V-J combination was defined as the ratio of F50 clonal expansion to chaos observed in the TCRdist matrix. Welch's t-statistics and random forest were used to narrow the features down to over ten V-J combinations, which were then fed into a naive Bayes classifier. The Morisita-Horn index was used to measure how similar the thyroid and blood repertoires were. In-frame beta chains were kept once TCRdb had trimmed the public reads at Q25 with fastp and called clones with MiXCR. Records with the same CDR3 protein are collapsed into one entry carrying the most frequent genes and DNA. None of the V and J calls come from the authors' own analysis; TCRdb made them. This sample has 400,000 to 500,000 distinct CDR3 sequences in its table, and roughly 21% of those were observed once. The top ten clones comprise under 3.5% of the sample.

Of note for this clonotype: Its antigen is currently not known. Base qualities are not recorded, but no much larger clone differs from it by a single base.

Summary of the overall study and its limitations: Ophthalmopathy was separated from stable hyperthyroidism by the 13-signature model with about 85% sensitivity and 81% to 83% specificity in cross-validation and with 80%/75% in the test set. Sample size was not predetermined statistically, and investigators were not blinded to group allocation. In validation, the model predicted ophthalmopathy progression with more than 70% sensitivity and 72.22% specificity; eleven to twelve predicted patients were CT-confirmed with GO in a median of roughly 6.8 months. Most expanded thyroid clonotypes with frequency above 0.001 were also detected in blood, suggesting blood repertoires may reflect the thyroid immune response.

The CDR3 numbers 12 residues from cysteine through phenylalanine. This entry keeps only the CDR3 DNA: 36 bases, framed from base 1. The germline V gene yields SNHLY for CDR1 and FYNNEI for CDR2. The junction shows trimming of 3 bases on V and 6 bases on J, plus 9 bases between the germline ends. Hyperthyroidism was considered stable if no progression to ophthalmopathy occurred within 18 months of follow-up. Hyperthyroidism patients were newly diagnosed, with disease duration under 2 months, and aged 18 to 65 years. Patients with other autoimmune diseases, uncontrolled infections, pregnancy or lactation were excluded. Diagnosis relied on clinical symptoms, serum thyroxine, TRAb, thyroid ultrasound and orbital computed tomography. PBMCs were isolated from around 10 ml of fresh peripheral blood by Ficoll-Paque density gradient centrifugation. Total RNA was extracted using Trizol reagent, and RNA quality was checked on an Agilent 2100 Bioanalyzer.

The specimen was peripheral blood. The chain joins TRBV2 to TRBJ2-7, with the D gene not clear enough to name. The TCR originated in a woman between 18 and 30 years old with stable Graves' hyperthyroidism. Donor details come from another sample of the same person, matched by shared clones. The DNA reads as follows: TGTGCCAGCAGTGATCGGGTGGGCGAGCAGTACTTC. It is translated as CASSDRVGEQYF.